This T cell receptor (beta chain) was sequenced during a study of CD8 T cells in Susac syndrome. High-throughput TCR beta sequencing covered peripheral CD8+ and CD4+ T cells. Purification of the CD8+ and CD4+ T cells relied on negative isolation, and TEMRA cells underwent FACS enrichment. This clonotype has just a few counts. Reverse transcription of 0.5 to 1 ug RNA used random hexamers. Across 54 Vbeta and 13 Jbeta, TCR beta CDR3 was amplified with immunoSEQ multiplex PCR. TCRdb re-analysed the immunoSEQ multiplex PCR reads in MiXCR, keeping a single row per CDR3 protein. This sample has about 150,000 distinct CDR3 sequences, with around 93% found just once. This sequence was found in a human donor with multiple sclerosis. Sequencing input: CD4+ T cells from PBMCs.

CDR3 amino acids: CASSQGLAGDNEQFF. CDR3 nucleotides: TGTGCCAGCAGCCAAGGCCTAGCGGGGGACAATGAGCAGTTCTTC. The chain employs TRBV3-1 and TRBJ2-1; 10 bases are shared with TRBD2. Germline values: CDR1 LGHDT, CDR2 YNNKEL (reference sequence). The CDR3 spans 15 residues. V was clipped by 1 base and J by 5 bases; unmatched bases: 2.